This T cell receptor beta chain derives from a study of beta chain features in type 1 diabetes. The study reverse transcribed the entire isolated RNA, so it sequenced expressed TCRB transcripts. The assay was immunoSEQ multiplex PCR, and TCRdb's table has in-frame clones only and misses some. The table has 860,000 or so clones, about a sixth seen once. The length of the CDR3 is 16 residues. V was pared by 5 bases and J by 0 bases, with 14 bases between. In germline, CDR1 is SGHVS, CDR2 FQNEAQ. Specimen: naive CD4+ T cells from blood. This receptor was identified in a woman aged 18-35 years in good health. The chain is built from TRBV7-8 and TRBJ2-1; D might be TRBD2 (6 bases). CDR3 bases: TGTGCCAGCAGCACCGACCTGACTAGCTCCTACAATGAGCAGTTCTTC. The encoded protein is CASSTDLTSSYNEQFF. Supplemented by reference TRBV7-8 and TRBJ2-1, the full variable domain reads GAGVSQSPRYKVAKRGQDVALRCDPISGHVSLFWYQQALGQGPEFLTYFQNEAQLDKSGLPSDRFFAERPEGSVSTLKIQRTQQEDSAVYLCASSTDLTSSYNEQFFGPGTRLTVL.